The rows below give T cell receptor beta chains drawn from one sample of a study of blood T cell repertoires in COVID-19. The protocol was immunoSEQ multiplex PCR, while the TCRdb copy is restricted to in-frame clones and leaves out a portion. This sample has about 230,000 clones; just over 85% occur once, and the top ten carry 11%. Sequenced sample: peripheral blood. Every receptor here comes from a man aged 50 to 59 with COVID-19, enrolled during active disease. Each CDR3 is given with its conserved first and last residue. A D gene is named only where the DNA matches it firmly. Expanded clones are given a class, and other clones once, few, many or no size at all.

cdr3_length clone_size d_call j_call v_call cdr3_nt cdr3_aa
15 . TRBD2 TRBJ2-1 TRBV5-1 TGCGCCAGCAGCGCGACTAGCGGGGCTTACAATGAGCAGTTCTTC CASSATSGAYNEQFF
19 once TRBD2 TRBJ2-3 TRBV5-1 TGCGCCAGCAGCTTTTATAGCGGGAGTTTCATGGTGAGGACAGATACGCAGTATTTT CASSFYSGSFMVRTDTQYF
15 . . TRBJ2-1 TRBV6-6 TGTGCCAGCAGCCCCCGGGACAAACCCTACAATGAGCAGTTCTTC CASSPRDKPYNEQFF
15 . TRBD1 TRBJ1-1 TRBV19 TGTGCCAGTATGGGACGGGACAGGGGTTTCACTGAAGCTTTCTTT CASMGRDRGFTEAFF
14 . . TRBJ1-5 TRBV24-1 TGTGCCACCAGACAGTTGTCTCTTCGTCAGCCCCAGCATTTT CATRQLSLRQPQHF
13 . . TRBJ1-5 TRBV28 TGTGCCAGCAGTTTAGACAGTCGGGTGGCCCAGCATTTT CASSLDSRVAQHF
13 . . TRBJ2-7 TRBV5-1 TGCGCCAGCAAACAGGACAGCACCTACGAGCAGTACTTC CASKQDSTYEQYF
13 . . TRBJ1-4 TRBV6-6 TGTGCCAGCAGTGGGTGGGCGGGTGAAAAACTGTTTTTT CASSGWAGEKLFF
14 . TRBD2 TRBJ2-7 TRBV7-6 TGTGCCAGCAGCACCGGACTAGCCGTGTACGAGCAGTACTTC CASSTGLAVYEQYF
16 once TRBD2 TRBJ2-5 TRBV5-1 TGCGCCAGCAGCTTGGTAGTTAGCGGGTCTGGAGAGACCCAGTACTTC CASSLVVSGSGETQYF
15 . . TRBJ2-1 TRBV6-5 TGTGCCAGCAGGAAGAGGGTGGAAACCTACAATGAGCAGTTCTTC CASRKRVETYNEQFF
15 . . TRBJ2-1 TRBV5-1 TGCGCCAGCAGCTTCGACACGAGCTCCTACAATGAGCAGTTCTTC CASSFDTSSYNEQFF
15 . . TRBJ1-1 TRBV28 TGTGCCAGCACCCTATCCCCCGGGACAAGTGTTGAAGCTTTCTTT CASTLSPGTSVEAFF
13 . . TRBJ1-2 TRBV10-2 TGCGCCAGCAGTGAGTCGGGGAGCTATGGCTACACCTTC CASSESGSYGYTF
14 . . TRBJ1-6 TRBV25-1 TGTGCCAGCAGTGAGTCAGTTTTTCACCCACCCCTCCACTTT CASSESVFHPPLHF
16 . . TRBJ1-2 TRBV30 TGTGCCTGGAGTGAAGAGGGCTTGAACGTCGACTATGGCTACACCTTC CAWSEEGLNVDYGYTF
17 . . TRBJ1-2 TRBV30 TGTGCCTGGAGAGGAGGGGAGGGGGGGAGAGCTAACTATGGCTACACCTTC CAWRGGEGGRANYGYTF
13 . TRBD1 TRBJ2-7 TRBV3-1/TRBV3-2 TGTGCCAGCAGCGGGACAGGGCCCTACGAGCAGTACTTC CASSGTGPYEQYF
16 once TRBD1 TRBJ2-5 TRBV28 TGTGCCAGCAGTAGAAGGGACAGTGGATTCCTAGAGACCCAGTACTTC CASSRRDSGFLETQYF
15 . . TRBJ1-2 TRBV7-9 TGTGCCAGCAGCTTGAGGGGGTCCCTTGACTATGGCTACACCTTC CASSLRGSLDYGYTF
17 . TRBD2 TRBJ2-1 TRBV7-2 TGTGCCAGCAGCCCCCGGAGGCCGGGACTAGCGGACAATGAGCAGTTCTTC CASSPRRPGLADNEQFF
14 . . TRBJ2-5 TRBV28 TGTGCCAGCAGTGACGGGGGGCGCGAAGAGACCCAGTACTTC CASSDGGREETQYF
15 . . TRBJ1-1 TRBV2 TGTGCCAGCAGTGAATTAGGCGGGGGGAACACTGAAGCTTTCTTT CASSELGGGNTEAFF
15 . TRBD1 TRBJ1-4 TRBV18 TGTGCCAGCTCTCGACAGGGGGCGACTAATGAAAAACTGTTTTTT CASSRQGATNEKLFF
14 . . TRBJ1-6 TRBV30 TGTGCCTGGACCAAAGGAGGGGTTGGTTCACCCCTCCACTTT CAWTKGGVGSPLHF
15 . TRBD2 TRBJ2-1 TRBV2 TGTGCCAGCAGCGGGCCTAGCGGGGGCTACAATGAGCAGTTCTTC CASSGPSGGYNEQFF
16 . . TRBJ1-4 TRBV5-4 TGTGCCAGCAGCCCGGAGGTTTCAGCCCGAAATGAAAAACTGTTTTTT CASSPEVSARNEKLFF
14 . TRBD1 TRBJ2-1 TRBV10-3 TGTGCCATCAGTCCGGGACAGGGGGGGAATGAGCAGTTCTTC CAISPGQGGNEQFF
16 . TRBD2 TRBJ2-3 TRBV6-4 TGTGCCAGCAGTGACAGGGGACTAGTGCTCACAGATACGCAGTATTTT CASSDRGLVLTDTQYF
14 . . TRBJ1-5 TRBV25-1 TGTGCCAGCAGTGGCCGGGACATCAATCAGCCCCAGCATTTT CASSGRDINQPQHF
17 . . TRBJ1-3 TRBV30 TGTGCCTGGAGTATTGGGTTGCGGAGAACGGCTGGAAACACCATATATTTT CAWSIGLRRTAGNTIYF
15 . TRBD1 TRBJ1-6 TRBV9 TGTGCCAGCAGCCCAGTAGTGACAGGGAATTCACCCCTCCACTTT CASSPVVTGNSPLHF
17 . TRBD1 TRBJ1-5 TRBV4-2 TGTGCCAGCAGCCAAGATTCAGCAGGGGGCGGTAATCAGCCCCAGCATTTT CASSQDSAGGGNQPQHF
15 few . TRBJ2-7 TRBV5-5 TGTGCCAGCAGCTTGGAGCAGGGGTCAATCTACGAGCAGTACTTC CASSLEQGSIYEQYF
14 . TRBD1 TRBJ2-7 TRBV2 TGTGCCAGCAGTTTCCAAGGACAGGGGTACGAGCAGTACTTC CASSFQGQGYEQYF
14 . . TRBJ1-1 TRBV7-9 TGTGCCAGCAGCTTACTGGGAGGGTATTCTGAAGCTTTCTTT CASSLLGGYSEAFF
15 . TRBD1 TRBJ2-4 TRBV3-1/TRBV3-2 TGTGCCAGCAGCCGAGGGGACAGTTGGGGAAACATTCAGTACTTC CASSRGDSWGNIQYF
15 . . TRBJ2-3 TRBV5-5 TGTGCCAGCAGCTTGGCAGGGAAGAACACAGATACGCAGTATTTT CASSLAGKNTDTQYF
19 . TRBD1 TRBJ2-7 TRBV6-2/TRBV6-3 TGTGCCAGCAGTTCCTGGGACAGGCGGACCACTCCAATAGTCTACGAGCAGTACTTC CASSSWDRRTTPIVYEQYF
16 . . TRBJ2-7 TRBV24-1 TGTGCCACCAGTGACCAAGGGAGCCGCAACCCTACCGAGCAGTACTTC CATSDQGSRNPTEQYF
14 few TRBD1 TRBJ1-1 TRBV10-3 TGTGCCATCCGAGGACAGGGGGCCCACACTGAAGCTTTCTTT CAIRGQGAHTEAFF
14 . . TRBJ1-6 TRBV3-1/TRBV3-2 TGTGCCGCTGGTTTAAGTAGGGGTAATTCACCCCTCCACTTT CAAGLSRGNSPLHF
14 . TRBD1 TRBJ1-2 TRBV19 TGTGCCAGTAGTTCGCGGGACAGGGGCGATGGCTACACCTTC CASSSRDRGDGYTF
15 . . TRBJ2-3 TRBV7-2 TGTGCCAGCAGCCTACCTTGGCTAGAAGCAGATACGCAGTATTTT CASSLPWLEADTQYF
15 . TRBD2 TRBJ2-5 TRBV19 TGTGCCAGTAGTGTCAGCGGGGCGGGGAAAGAGACCCAGTACTTC CASSVSGAGKETQYF